Listed below are T cell receptor beta chains from one sample, sequenced in a study of early stage breast cancer tumors. Data came from immunoSEQ multiplex PCR; TCRdb stores just in-frame clones and leaves some out. This table holds approximately 54,000 clones, 78% found once. Sequencing input: blood. These receptors were taken from a person aged 35-49 years with breast cancer. Each CDR3 is given with its conserved first and last residue. D genes are given only for firm matches. Rows give clone size only sometimes, using once, few, many, or a class for an expanded clone.

>TRBV7-8|TRBJ2-7|NA|TRBD2
TGTGCCAGCAGCTTAGAGTTAAGTCTAGCGGGCAGCTCCTACGAGCAGTACTTC
CASSLELSLAGSSYEQYF
>TRBV10-3|TRBJ2-5|NA|TRBD2
TGTGCCATCAGTGCTAGCGGGGGTCTGGGGGAGACCCAGTACTTC
CAISASGGLGETQYF
>TRBV4-2|TRBJ2-4|few|NA
TGTGCCAGCAGCCAAGATCTCGGCAGCAAAAACATTCAGTACTTC
CASSQDLGSKNIQYF
>TRBV21-1|TRBJ2-7|few|NA
TGTGCCAGCAGCAAAGAGGGACAGGGGGCGAGCGAGCAGTACTTC
CASSKEGQGASEQYF
>TRBV9|TRBJ2-3|NA|TRBD1
TGTGCCAGCAGCTCGCGGACAGGGGGTGGGCCAGATACGCAGTATTTT
CASSSRTGGGPDTQYF
>TRBV25-1|TRBJ2-7|few|TRBD1
TGTGCCAGCATAGAACCGGGACAGGGGTACTACGAGCAGTACTTC
CASIEPGQGYYEQYF
>TRBV11-3|TRBJ2-2|NA|TRBD2
TGTGCCAGCAGCTTAGAACTAGCGAGATCCCTAAGGGCCGGGGAGCTGTTTTTT
CASSLELARSLRAGELFF
>TRBV6-4|TRBJ2-1|NA|TRBD2
TGTGCCAGCAGCGAAACCGGGACTAGTATCGATGAGCAGTTCTTC
CASSETGTSIDEQFF
>TRBV29-1|TRBJ2-3|NA|NA
TGCAGCGTTTGGGGAGGCTCCACAGATACGCAGTATTTT
CSVWGGSTDTQYF
>TRBV11-3|TRBJ2-7|NA|TRBD2
TGTGCCAGCAGCCCGGGGGGGGCCTACGAGCAGTACTTC
CASSPGGAYEQYF
>TRBV6-6|TRBJ1-5|NA|TRBD1
TGTGCCAGCCGGACAGGGGATCAGCCCCAGCATTTT
CASRTGDQPQHF
>TRBV7-8|TRBJ1-1|NA|NA
TGTGCCAGCAGCTTAGTCGCCGGGTCGGTGGGCCTCTTCACTGAAGCTTTCTTT
CASSLVAGSVGLFTEAFF
>TRBV2|TRBJ2-3|NA|TRBD2
TGTGCCAGCAGTGAAAAAGCGGGAGAAGGGGGCACAGATACGCAGTATTTT
CASSEKAGEGGTDTQYF
>TRBV19|TRBJ1-1|few|NA
TGTGCCAGTAGTACCCGAGGGGTCGAACCAGTGGCTTTCTTT
CASSTRGVEPVAFF
>TRBV5-1|TRBJ1-4|NA|TRBD1
TGCGCCAGCAGCTCACATCACAGGGGAACTAATGAAAAACTGTTTTTT
CASSSHHRGTNEKLFF
>TRBV19|TRBJ2-7|NA|TRBD2
TGTGCCAGTAGTAGGTTAGCGGGAGGGCCCTACGAGCAGTACTTC
CASSRLAGGPYEQYF
>TRBV11-3|TRBJ2-7|NA|NA
TGTGCCAGCCCACGCAGGGTGTGGGCCTACGAGCAGTACTTC
CASPRRVWAYEQYF